This T cell receptor (beta chain) was sequenced in a study of T cell responses to AZD1222 COVID-19 vaccine. The CDR3 contains 13 residues. Deletions cut 5 bases from V and 8 bases from J, with 13 bases between. Germline V lookup: CDR1 SEHNR, CDR2 FQNEAQ (reference sequence). Regarding the study as a whole: Repertoires were sampled only after the peak T cell response. Nearly half of unique spike-specific TCRs reportedly avoided B.1.351 and B.1.1.7 mutated regions.

Assay: immunoSEQ multiplex PCR; the TCRdb copy retains only in-frame clones and omits some. The sample consists of fewer than 150,000 clones, more than 70% of them appearing once. Remarks on this clone: The antigen is not known.

Some second doses came at about 4 weeks and others at about 12 weeks; these were pooled. Sequencing was performed on peripheral blood, taken 28 days after the second AZD1222 dose. This sequence joins TRBV7-9 and TRBJ2-1, with D maybe TRBD1 (5 bases). The origin of this receptor is an adult who received the AZD1222 COVID-19 vaccine. CDR3 coding DNA: TGTGCCAGCAGCGCAGGGCTTTTCGATGAGCAGTTCTTC. It translates to CASSAGLFDEQFF.